This TCR beta chain was sequenced during a study of T cells in Graves' hyperthyroidism and ophthalmopathy. This clonotype was observed at least ten times. Hyperthyroidism, newly diagnosed and lasting under 2 months, affected patients aged 18 to 65. This CDR3 comprises 15 residues. Germline CDR1 and CDR2: SQVTM and ANQGSEA. Trimming at V came to 3 bases and at J to 7 bases, leaving 11 bases not matched to a gene. RNA transcripts served as the template for amplifying TCR beta CDR3 regions. First-round RT-PCR targeting the TCR CDR3 was performed with the HTBI primer set. A single record per CDR3 protein comes from TCRdb applying MiXCR to the multiplex PCR reads. The repertoire has hundreds of thousands of distinct CDR3 sequences, 16% of them found once; the top ten carry 15% to 20%.

The V call is TRBV29-1, the J call TRBJ2-7, with 11 bases that match TRBD2. Sequenced input: blood. The receptor comes from a woman under 30 with Graves' hyperthyroidism. As DNA, the CDR3 is TGCAGCGTTGATGTCGTAGCGGGAGGGATGGGGGAGCAGTACTTC. It specifies CSVDVVAGGMGEQYF.